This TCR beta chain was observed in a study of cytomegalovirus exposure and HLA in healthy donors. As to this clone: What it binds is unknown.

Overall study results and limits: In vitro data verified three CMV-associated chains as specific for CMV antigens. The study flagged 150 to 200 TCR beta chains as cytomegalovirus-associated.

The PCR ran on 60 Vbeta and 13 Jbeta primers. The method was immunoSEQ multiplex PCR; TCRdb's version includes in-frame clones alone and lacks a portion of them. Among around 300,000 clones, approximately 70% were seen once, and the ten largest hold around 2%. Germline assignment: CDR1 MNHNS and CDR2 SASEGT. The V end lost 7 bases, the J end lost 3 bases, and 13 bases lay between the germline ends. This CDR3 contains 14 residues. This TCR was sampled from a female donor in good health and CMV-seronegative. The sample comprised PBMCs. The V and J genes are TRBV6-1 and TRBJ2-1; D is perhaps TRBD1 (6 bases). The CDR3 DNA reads TGTGCCAGCACCCCCCAGGGGTACTACAATGAGCAGTTCTTC. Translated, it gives CASTPQGYYNEQFF.